This paragraph covers one TCR beta chain sequence. This entry comes from a study of shared clonotypes between healthy human individuals. Trimming stripped 7 bases from V and 10 bases from J, with 22 bases between. The CDR3 is made up of 13 amino acids. Per germline, CDR1 GTSNPN and CDR2 SVGIG (reference sequence). The method was immunoSEQ multiplex PCR; TCRdb's version includes in-frame clones alone and lacks a portion of them. The table shows about 330,000 clones, with roughly 91% occurring only once. In CD8 memory, CD45RO+ cells were put together with CCR7-negative CD45RA+ TemRA cells. The V gene is TRBV30, the J gene TRBJ1-2, with D maybe TRBD1 (5 bases). The TCR sequence derives from a man aged 18 to 29 in good health. Sequencing used memory CD8+ T cells sorted from blood. Subset denoted: CD45RO+ cells pooled with CCR7-negative TemRA cells. The CDR3 DNA sequence: TGTGCCTCAAAAATCCGGGACTCTTTTTACTACACCTTC. It translates to CASKIRDSFYYTF.